This T cell receptor (beta chain) emerged from a study of blood T cell repertoires in COVID-19. Study-wide background: PBMCs, B-cell-depleted T cells, or T cells provided the cDNA or gDNA that made up the material.

Repertoires were generated with immunoSEQ multiplex PCR, while TCRdb's copy carries only in-frame clones and drops some. The data show fewer than 120,000 clones, around 82% seen once. This clone was counted a few times. There are 16 residues in the CDR3. Trimming at V came to 5 bases and at J to 3 bases, leaving 10 bases not matched to a gene. Germline V gene data show CDR1 as KGHDR and CDR2 as SFDVKD. The chain is built from TRBV24-1 and TRBJ2-3, with TRBD2 identical over 7 bases. The TCR originated in a woman aged 55-70 years with acute or convalescent COVID-19. Sequencing was done on a sample of peripheral blood. CDR3 sequence (DNA): TGTGCCACCAGTGCAGGGACGGGGGGTTTAACAGATACGCAGTATTTT. Translated, it gives CATSAGTGGLTDTQYF.